The 26 T cell receptor beta chains listed next were all sequenced from one sample in a study of blood T cell repertoires in COVID-19 (dated by TCRdb to the early 2020s). Libraries were built with the immunoSEQ multiplex PCR assay. TCRdb re-hosts the immuneACCESS table, in-frame sequences only. Its copies lack some clones; in the studies checked, an unresolved V gene accounts for under half of them, and the cause for the rest is not known. This sample holds approximately 81,000 clones; around 80% were observed only once. The ten largest clones represent approximately 7% of the sample. Sequencing was performed on peripheral blood. Receptors were obtained from a human donor in a cohort sampled during active COVID-19.

The V and J genes are TRBV4-2 and TRBJ2-2, with a tentative D call TRBD2 (5 bases). Per germline, CDR1 LGHNA and CDR2 YNFKEQ. The V end was cut by 5 bases, the J end by 4 bases, with 11 bases between. This CDR3 is 14 amino acids long. The chain's CDR3 is CASSTREFTGELFF. CDR3 nucleotide sequence: TGTGCCAGCAGCACCCGGGAATTCACCGGGGAGCTGTTTTTT.

This chain uses TRBV5-1 with TRBJ2-7; no reliable D call. Trimming pared 0 bases from V and 3 bases from J, leaving 10 bases between. This CDR3 has 14 residues. The germline V gene has CDR1 SGHRS and CDR2 YFSETQ. CDR3 nucleotide sequence: TGCGCCAGCAGCTTGGACCGTCGCAGCTACGAGCAGTACTTC. Translated, it gives CASSLDRRSYEQYF.

This chain uses TRBV19 with TRBJ1-5; TRBD1 matches at 8 bases. Trimming cost V 0 bases and J 5 bases; bases outside gene matches: 3. Germline V gene sequence: CDR1 LNHDA, CDR2 SQIVND (reference sequence). The CDR3 covers 15 residues. Here the CDR3 reads CASSIEDRAYQPQHF. CDR3 bases: TGTGCCAGTAGTATAGAGGACAGGGCTTATCAGCCCCAGCATTTT.

The V gene is TRBV28, the J gene TRBJ1-6; maybe TRBD1 (6 bases). Trimming shortened V by 4 bases and J by 4 bases, and 14 bases separated the two germline ends. CDR1 is MDHEN, CDR2 SYDVKM, per germline. This CDR3 is built from 16 residues. The CDR3 region has the DNA TGTGCCAGCAGTTCACCACAGGGTATTTATAATTCACCCCTCCACTTT. This codes for CASSSPQGIYNSPLHF.

The chain joins TRBV4-1 to TRBJ1-6; a weak D match, TRBD1 (5 bases). The V end lost 0 bases, the J end lost 3 bases, and 12 bases lay between the germline ends. CDR1 is MGHRA, CDR2 YSYEKL, per germline. This CDR3 spans 17 amino acids. CDR3: CASSQEDGASYNSPLHF. In DNA, the CDR3 is TGCGCCAGCAGCCAAGAAGATGGGGCCAGCTATAATTCACCCCTCCACTTT.

The rearrangement uses TRBV2 and TRBJ1-6, with TRBD1 matching over 9 bases. The trim removed 5 bases at V and 10 bases at J, leaving 12 bases unmatched. Germline-derived CDR1 and CDR2 are SNHLY and FYNNEI. The length of the CDR3 is 16 residues. The CDR3 nucleotides are TGTGCCAGCAGTAGATCGGCCGGGACAGGGACCTCACCCCTCCACTTT. Amino acid sequence: CASSRSAGTGTSPLHF.

V is TRBV4-1 and J is TRBJ1-2, with TRBD1 as a possible D gene (6 bases). Germline-derived CDR1 and CDR2 are MGHRA and YSYEKL. Trimming left V 3 bases short and J 8 bases short, with 22 bases between. The CDR3 is 16 amino acids. This CDR3 reads CASSQDLSLGARGYTF. The CDR3 DNA sequence: TGCGCCAGCAGCCAGGACCTCAGTCTGGGGGCGAGAGGCTACACCTTC.

The chain links TRBV9 to TRBJ2-2; TRBD2 matches at 8 bases. Germline V lookup: CDR1 SGDLS, CDR2 YYNGEE. J was trimmed by 6 bases and V by 3 bases; bases with no gene match: 7. The CDR3 has 15 residues. CDR3 protein: CASSERTSQAGELFF. The CDR3 DNA is TGTGCCAGCAGCGAACGGACTAGCCAGGCCGGGGAGCTGTTTTTT.

The chain has TRBV10-3 and TRBJ1-1; possible D gene TRBD1, 5 bases. V lost 4 bases to trimming and J lost 1 base, with 10 bases between them. This CDR3 is 14 amino acids long. The V gene's germline CDR1 is ENHRY and CDR2 SYGVKD. Here the CDR3 reads CAISGGEGNTEAFF. The DNA of the CDR3 is TGTGCCATCAGTGGGGGGGAGGGGAACACTGAAGCTTTCTTT.

The rearrangement joins TRBV14 to TRBJ1-1; D gene ambiguous. CDR3 length equals 13 residues. V was clipped by 1 base and J by 5 bases, with 8 bases between them. Germline lookup yields CDR1 SGHDN and CDR2 FVKESK. The CDR3 here is CASSQAYRTEAFF. The CDR3 DNA follows: TGTGCCAGCAGCCAAGCTTATAGAACTGAAGCTTTCTTT.

This clone has at least ten counts. This chain joins TRBV7-8 and TRBJ2-7; D not certain. The CDR3 spans 15 residues. V was cut by 5 bases and J by 4 bases, with 18 bases left in between. CDR1 is SGHVS and CDR2 is FQNEAQ in the germline V gene. Here the CDR3 reads CASSQQPPPGYEQYF. CDR3 nucleotide sequence: TGTGCCAGCAGCCAACAACCTCCCCCGGGTTACGAGCAGTACTTC.

J is TRBJ2-7 and V is TRBV30; 8 nucleotides agree with TRBD1. CDR3 length equals 14 residues. V gave up 4 bases and J gave up 6 bases; unmatched junction bases: 11. In germline, CDR1 is GTSNPN, CDR2 SVGIG (reference sequence). The CDR3 coding sequence is TGTGCCTGGACTGCGGGACAGGCATCGGGCGAGCAGTACTTC. The encoded protein is CAWTAGQASGEQYF.

The CDR3 DNA sequence: TGTGCCAGCAGCCGCACAGGGGCCCTAACGGACACTGAAGCTTTCTTT. Its protein product is CASSRTGALTDTEAFF. The chain couples TRBV3-1 (or the pseudogene TRBV3-2) to TRBJ1-1; 7 nucleotides match TRBD1. Germline values: CDR1 LGHDT, CDR2 YNNKEL (reference sequence). The CDR3 has 16 amino acids. J gave up 3 bases and V 4 bases, and 11 bases lay outside the gene matches.

The V call is TRBV5-8, the J call TRBJ2-7; D possibly corresponds to TRBD2 (6 bases). The CDR3 spans 14 residues. Germline V gives CDR1 SGHTS, CDR2 YDEGEE. V was clipped by 4 bases and J by 5 bases, with 16 bases between them. CDR3 sequence reads: CASSLGGFGHEQYF. The CDR3 DNA reads as TGTGCCAGCAGCCTGGGAGGATTCGGTCACGAGCAGTACTTC.

V usage is TRBV4-1 and J usage is TRBJ1-5; TRBD1 matches at 11 bases. J gave up 6 bases and V 3 bases, and 4 bases lay outside the gene matches. Germline V gene data show CDR1 as MGHRA and CDR2 as YSYEKL. The CDR3 extends over 15 amino acids. The CDR3 bases are TGCGCCAGCAGCCAGGGGACAGGGGGGGTTCAGCCCCAGCATTTT. This encodes CASSQGTGGVQPQHF.

This chain uses TRBV23-1 with TRBJ1-3; D perhaps matches TRBD1 (6 bases). TRBV23-1 is an ORF, and what it does is uncertain. The CDR3 has 17 residues. The V end lost 7 bases, the J end lost 4 bases, and 23 bases lay between the germline ends. The CDR3 nucleotides read TGCGCCAGCACCTTTGTTGGGGGCGCCACGATCGGAAACACCATATATTTT. Encoded protein: CASTFVGGATIGNTIYF.

Ten or more counts support this clone. The chain recombines TRBV6-5 with TRBJ1-1, with D perhaps TRBD1 (6 bases). V dropped 5 bases and J dropped 11 bases, with 18 bases sitting between them. The CDR3 runs to 13 residues. Germline CDR1 is MNHEY and CDR2 is SVGAGI. The CDR3 here is CASSLYSGQSAFF. CDR3 coding DNA: TGTGCCAGCAGTCTATACTCTGGACAGTCGGCTTTCTTT.

V and J are TRBV4-3 and TRBJ2-4; 7 nucleotides agree with TRBD1. The CDR3 is made up of 14 amino acids. V was pared by 1 base and J by 9 bases, with 6 bases of the junction left unmatched. CDR1 LGHNA and CDR2 YSLEER come from the germline V gene. This CDR3 is CASSQGQGLGIQYF. In DNA, the CDR3 is TGCGCCAGCAGCCAAGGACAGGGATTAGGCATTCAGTACTTC.

The chain couples TRBV7-2 to TRBJ2-2; TRBD1 agrees at 8 bases. The CDR3 runs to 15 residues. Germline CDR1 SGHTA, CDR2 FQGNSA. V shed 0 bases and J 6 bases; nucleotides not matched to a gene: 3. The chain's CDR3 is CASSLAGTGSGELFF. Written as DNA, the CDR3 is TGTGCCAGCAGCTTAGCTGGGACAGGATCCGGGGAGCTGTTTTTT.

The J gene is TRBJ1-4, the V gene TRBV3-1 (or the pseudogene TRBV3-2), with D maybe TRBD1 (5 bases). Germline CDR1 LGHDT, CDR2 YNNKEL (reference sequence). The CDR3 totals 15 residues. The V gene lost 6 bases and the J gene lost 7 bases, with 18 bases spanning the gap. CDR3 sequence: CASSLGGVIGEKLFF. Written as DNA, the CDR3 is TGTGCCAGCAGTCTGGGGGGGGTGATAGGTGAAAAACTGTTTTTT.

The chain joins TRBV7-6 to TRBJ2-3; TRBD2 is a possible D gene (5 bases). The V gene lost 2 bases and the J gene lost 3 bases, with 12 bases spanning the gap. The CDR3 sequence is 15 residues long. Germline V gene lookup returns CDR1 SGHVS and CDR2 FNYEAQ. The CDR3 reads CASSLKVRDTDTQYF. The CDR3 DNA is TGTGCCAGCAGCTTAAAGGTTCGGGATACAGATACGCAGTATTTT.

The gene calls are TRBV12-3 or TRBV12-4 and TRBJ1-2; no firm D call. The CDR3 sequence is 13 residues long. V lost 3 bases and J lost 3, with 8 bases in between. CDR3 in DNA: TGTGCCAGCAGTTTGGCCGCGGACTATGGCTACACCTTC. As protein: CASSLAADYGYTF.

The V call is TRBV5-1, the J call TRBJ2-2; 7 bases line up with TRBD2. In germline, CDR1 is SGHRS, CDR2 YFSETQ. There are 13 residues in the CDR3. The ends lost 4 bases at V and 6 bases at J; junction bases unmatched: 3. The CDR3 coding sequence is TGCGCCAGCAGCCCCCGGGGGGCCGGGGAGCTGTTTTTT. Residues: CASSPRGAGELFF.

This chain connects TRBV29-1 to TRBJ2-7; D remains unclear. CDR1 is SQVTM and CDR2 is ANQGSEA in the germline V gene. Trimming removed 3 bases at V and 0 bases at J, with 12 bases between. The CDR3 is made up of 14 amino acids. In nucleotides, the CDR3 is TGCAGCGTTGATGGCTCACCCAGCTCCTACGAGCAGTACTTC. It is translated as CSVDGSPSSYEQYF.

The chain joins TRBV13 to TRBJ1-1, with 8 bases identical to TRBD1. Germline CDR1 reads PRHDT; CDR2 reads FYEKMQ (reference sequence). Losses at the gene ends were 5 bases for V and 1 base for J; bases not matched to a gene: 15. The CDR3 has 18 residues. Written as DNA, the CDR3 is TGTGCCAGCAGCCGCGTCCCGGGACAGGACCTAAAGAACACTGAAGCTTTCTTT. Protein sequence: CASSRVPGQDLKNTEAFF.

The chain uses TRBV11-2 and TRBJ2-7, with D hard to call. The CDR3 covers 12 residues. Looked up from germline, CDR1 is SGHAT and CDR2 is FQNNGV. The V end lost 1 base, the J end lost 4 bases, and 5 bases lay between the germline ends. In DNA form, the CDR3 reads TGTGCCAGCAGCTTAGGGGCGTACGAGCAGTACTTC. Residues: CASSLGAYEQYF.